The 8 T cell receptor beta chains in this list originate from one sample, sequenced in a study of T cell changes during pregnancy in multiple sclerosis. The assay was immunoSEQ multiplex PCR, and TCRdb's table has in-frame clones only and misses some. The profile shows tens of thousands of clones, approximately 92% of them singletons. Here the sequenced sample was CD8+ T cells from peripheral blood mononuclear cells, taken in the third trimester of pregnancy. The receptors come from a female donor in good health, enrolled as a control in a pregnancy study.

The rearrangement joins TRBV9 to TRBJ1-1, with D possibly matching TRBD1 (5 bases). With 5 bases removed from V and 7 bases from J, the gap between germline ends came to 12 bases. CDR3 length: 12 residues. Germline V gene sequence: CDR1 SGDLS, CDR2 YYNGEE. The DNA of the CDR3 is TGTGCCAGCAGGGACGGGAGGGGTGAAGCTTTCTTT. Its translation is CASRDGRGEAFF. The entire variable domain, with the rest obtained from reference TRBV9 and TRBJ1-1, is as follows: DSGVTQTPKHLITATGQRVTLRCSPRSGDLSVYWYQQSLDQGLQFLIQYYNGEERAKGNILERFSAQQFPDLHSELNLSSLELGDSALYFCASRDGRGEAFFGQGTRLTVV.

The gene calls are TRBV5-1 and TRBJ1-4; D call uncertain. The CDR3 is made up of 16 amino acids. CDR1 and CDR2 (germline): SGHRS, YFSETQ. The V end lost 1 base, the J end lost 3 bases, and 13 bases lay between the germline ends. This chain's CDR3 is CASSLWAYGSNEKLFF. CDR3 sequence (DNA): TGCGCCAGCAGCTTGTGGGCTTATGGTTCTAATGAAAAACTGTTTTTT.

CDR3 residues: CATNRGGELFF. The CDR3 DNA sequence: TGTGCCACCAATCGCGGGGGGGAGCTGTTTTTT. V gene TRBV27 combines with J gene TRBJ2-2; D may be TRBD2 (5 bases). This CDR3 contains 11 residues. V lost 10 bases and J 8 bases, leaving 11 bases between the germline ends. The V gene's germline CDR1 is MNHEY and CDR2 SMNVEV (reference sequence).

DNA for the CDR3: TGTGCCAGCAGTTTAGCGGGAACAGGGGTCGACGCTTTCTTT. Amino acids: CASSLAGTGVDAFF. The V gene is TRBV27, the J gene TRBJ1-1; 7 bases align to TRBD1. The CDR3 loop spans 14 amino acids. V was clipped by 2 bases and J by 11 bases; unmatched bases: 11. CDR1 MNHEY and CDR2 SMNVEV come from the germline V gene (reference sequence).

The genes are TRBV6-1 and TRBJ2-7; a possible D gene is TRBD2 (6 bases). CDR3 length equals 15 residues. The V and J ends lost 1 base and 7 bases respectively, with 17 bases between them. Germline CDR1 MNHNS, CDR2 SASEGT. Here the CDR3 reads CASSEEVGSGGEQYF. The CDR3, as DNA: TGTGCCAGCAGTGAAGAGGTGGGATCAGGAGGGGAGCAGTACTTC.

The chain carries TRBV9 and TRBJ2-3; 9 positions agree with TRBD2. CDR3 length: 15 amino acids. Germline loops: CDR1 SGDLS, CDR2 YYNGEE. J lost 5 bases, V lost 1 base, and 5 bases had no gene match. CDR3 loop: CASSVMGSGGDTQYF. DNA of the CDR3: TGTGCCAGCAGCGTAATGGGTAGCGGGGGAGATACGCAGTATTTT.

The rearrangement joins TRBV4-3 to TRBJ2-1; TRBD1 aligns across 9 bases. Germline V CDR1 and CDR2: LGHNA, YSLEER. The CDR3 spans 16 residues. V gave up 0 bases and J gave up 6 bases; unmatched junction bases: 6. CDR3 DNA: TGCGCCAGCAGCCAAGAGGGGACAGGGTCGTTCAATGAGCAGTTCTTC. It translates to CASSQEGTGSFNEQFF.

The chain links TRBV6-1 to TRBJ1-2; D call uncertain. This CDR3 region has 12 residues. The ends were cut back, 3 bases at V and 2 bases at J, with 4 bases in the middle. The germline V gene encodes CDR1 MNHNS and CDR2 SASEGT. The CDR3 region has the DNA TGTGCCAGCAGTGACGGGAACTATGGCTACACCTTC. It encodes CASSDGNYGYTF.